Given below is one T cell receptor beta chain in context. The sample originates from a study of blood T cell repertoires in COVID-19. Study-wide context: There were acute and convalescent COVID-19 samples, and they came from the United States, Italy and Spain.

The CDR3 is made up of 14 amino acids. V was pared by 3 bases and J by 1 base, with 8 bases between. Germline V CDR1 and CDR2: MDHEN, SYDVKM. The data were produced by immunoSEQ multiplex PCR, yet TCRdb's version contains in-frame clones alone and is incomplete. Of roughly 230,000 clones listed, approximately 85% were seen once; the top ten hold 4%. The specimen was peripheral blood. This TCR derives from a middle-aged man with acute or convalescent COVID-19. The gene calls are TRBV28 and TRBJ2-3; D perhaps matches TRBD2 (5 bases). The CDR3 nucleotides are TGTGCCAGCAGTTTTGAGGGTCGCACAGATACGCAGTATTTT. This codes for CASSFEGRTDTQYF.